In its sample, the clone carrying this TCR beta chain was seen many times. Its cognate antigen is unknown. This CDR3 region has 14 residues. V lost 1 base and J 2 bases, leaving 8 bases between the germline ends. The germline CDR1 and CDR2 sequences are SEHNR and FQNEAQ (reference sequence). This sample is part of a study of identical twins. Study-wide findings and caveats: The authors noted that invariant MAIT and iNKT cells could partly confound zero-insertion analyses.

TCRdb analysed the 5' RACE reads with MiXCR anew, one entry per CDR3 protein. The sample records a few hundred thousand distinct CDR3 sequences, 6.5% to 9.5% being singletons. These data also featured in a second study, about yellow fever vaccine responses in identical twins.

This clonotype was obtained from a woman under 30 in good health. Sequenced: CD8+ T cells sorted from blood. The genes are TRBV7-9 and TRBJ2-5; tentatively, D is TRBD2 (6 bases). CDR3 loop: CASSLGGVQETQYF. CDR3 nucleotide sequence: TGTGCCAGCAGCTTAGGGGGGGTTCAAGAGACCCAGTACTTC.